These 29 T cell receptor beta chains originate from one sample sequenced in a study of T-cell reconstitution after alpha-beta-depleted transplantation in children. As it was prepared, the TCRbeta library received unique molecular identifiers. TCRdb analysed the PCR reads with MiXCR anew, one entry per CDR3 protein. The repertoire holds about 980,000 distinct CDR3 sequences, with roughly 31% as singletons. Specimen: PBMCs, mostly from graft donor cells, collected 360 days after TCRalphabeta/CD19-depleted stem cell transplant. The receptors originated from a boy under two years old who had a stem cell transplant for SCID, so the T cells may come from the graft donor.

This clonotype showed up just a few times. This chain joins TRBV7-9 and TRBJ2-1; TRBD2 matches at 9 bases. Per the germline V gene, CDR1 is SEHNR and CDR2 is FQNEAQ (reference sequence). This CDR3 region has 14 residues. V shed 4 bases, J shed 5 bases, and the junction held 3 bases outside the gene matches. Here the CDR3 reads CASSSGLANNEQFF. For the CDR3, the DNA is TGTGCCAGCAGCTCCGGACTAGCGAACAATGAGCAGTTCTTC.

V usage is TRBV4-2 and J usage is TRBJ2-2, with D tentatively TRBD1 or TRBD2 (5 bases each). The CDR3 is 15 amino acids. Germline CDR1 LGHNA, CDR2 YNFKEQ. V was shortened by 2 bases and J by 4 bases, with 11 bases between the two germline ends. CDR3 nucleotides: TGTGCCAGCAGCCAAAGTGCAGGGAGCACCGGGGAGCTGTTTTTT. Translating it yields CASSQSAGSTGELFF.

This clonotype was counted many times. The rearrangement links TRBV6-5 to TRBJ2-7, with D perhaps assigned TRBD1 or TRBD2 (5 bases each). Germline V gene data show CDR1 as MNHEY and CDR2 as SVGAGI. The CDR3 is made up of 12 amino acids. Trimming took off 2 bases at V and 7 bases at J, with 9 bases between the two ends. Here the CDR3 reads CASSYGGGEQYF. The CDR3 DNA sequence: TGTGCCAGCAGTTACGGGGGTGGAGAGCAGTACTTC.

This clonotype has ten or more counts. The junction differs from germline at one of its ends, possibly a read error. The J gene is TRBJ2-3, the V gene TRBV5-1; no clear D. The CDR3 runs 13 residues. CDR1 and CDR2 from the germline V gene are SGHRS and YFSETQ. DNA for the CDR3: TGTGCCAGCAGCGCGTCTAGCACAGATACGCAGTATTTT. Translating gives CASSASSTDTQYF.

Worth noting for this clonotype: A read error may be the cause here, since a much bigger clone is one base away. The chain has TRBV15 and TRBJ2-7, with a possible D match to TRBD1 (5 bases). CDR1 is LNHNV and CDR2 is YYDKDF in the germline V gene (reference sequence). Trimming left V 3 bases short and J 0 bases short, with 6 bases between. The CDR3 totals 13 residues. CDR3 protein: CATSRDTSYEQYF. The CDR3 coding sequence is TGTGCCACCAGCAGGGACACCTCCTACGAGCAGTACTTC.

The CDR3 protein is CASSLDGLHTDTQYF. Here the CDR3 DNA reads TGCGCCAGCAGCTTGGATGGTTTGCACACAGATACGCAGTATTTT. J is TRBJ2-3 and V is TRBV5-1; D ambiguous. Germline-derived CDR1 and CDR2 are SGHRS and YFSETQ. This CDR3 comprises 15 residues. Trimming removed 0 bases from V and 2 bases from J, with 10 bases in between.

CDR3 coding DNA: TGCGCCAGCAGCCTAAATTTGGTAGAGACAGCCTACGAGCAGTACTTC. It is translated as CASSLNLVETAYEQYF. V gene TRBV5-1 combines with J gene TRBJ2-7, with a weak D call TRBD1 (5 bases). The CDR3 sequence is 16 residues long. Germline CDR1 is SGHRS and CDR2 is YFSETQ. Trimming shortened V by 4 bases and J by 2 bases, and 19 bases separated the two germline ends.

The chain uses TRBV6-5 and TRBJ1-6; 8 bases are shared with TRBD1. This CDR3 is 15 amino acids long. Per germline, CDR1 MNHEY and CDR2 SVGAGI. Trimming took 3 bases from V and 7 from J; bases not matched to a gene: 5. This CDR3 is CASSYRDRGNSPLHF. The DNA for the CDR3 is TGTGCCAGCAGTTATCGCGACAGGGGAAATTCACCCCTCCACTTT.

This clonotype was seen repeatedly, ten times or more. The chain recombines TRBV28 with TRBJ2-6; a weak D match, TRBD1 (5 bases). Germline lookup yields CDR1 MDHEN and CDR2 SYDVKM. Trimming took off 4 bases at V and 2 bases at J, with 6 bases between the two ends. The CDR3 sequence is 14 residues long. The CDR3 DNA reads TGTGCCAGCAGTTCGACAGCTGGGGCCAACGTCCTGACTTTC. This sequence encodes CASSSTAGANVLTF. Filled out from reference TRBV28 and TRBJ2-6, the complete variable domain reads DVKVTQSSRYLVKRTGEKVFLECVQDMDHENMFWYRQDPGLGLRLIYFSYDVKMKEKGDIPEGYSVSREKKERFSLILESASTNQTSMYLCASSSTAGANVLTFGAGSRLTVL.

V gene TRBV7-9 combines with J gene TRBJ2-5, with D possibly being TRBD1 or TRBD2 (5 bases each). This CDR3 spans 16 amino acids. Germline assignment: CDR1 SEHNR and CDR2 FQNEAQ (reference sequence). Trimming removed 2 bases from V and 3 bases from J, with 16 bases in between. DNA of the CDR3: TGTGCCAGCAGCTTACGTCCAGGGTCGAGGGAAGAGACCCAGTACTTC. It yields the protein CASSLRPGSREETQYF.

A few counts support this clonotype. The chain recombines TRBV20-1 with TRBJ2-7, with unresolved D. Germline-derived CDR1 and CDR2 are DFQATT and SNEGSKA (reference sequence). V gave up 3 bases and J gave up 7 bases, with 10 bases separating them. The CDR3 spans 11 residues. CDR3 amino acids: CSARALGEQYF. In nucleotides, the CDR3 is TGCAGTGCTAGGGCCCTGGGGGAGCAGTACTTC.

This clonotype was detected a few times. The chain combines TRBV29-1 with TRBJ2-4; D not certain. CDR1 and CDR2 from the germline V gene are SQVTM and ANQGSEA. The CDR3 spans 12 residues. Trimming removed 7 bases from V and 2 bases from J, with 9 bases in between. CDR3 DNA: TGCAGCGGGGTCGGGCCCAAAAACATTCAGTACTTC. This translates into CSGVGPKNIQYF.

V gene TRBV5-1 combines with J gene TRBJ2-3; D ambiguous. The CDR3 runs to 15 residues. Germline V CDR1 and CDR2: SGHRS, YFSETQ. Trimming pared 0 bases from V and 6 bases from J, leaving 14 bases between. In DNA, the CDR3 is TGCGCCAGCAGCTTGGCGGACCGGACCAAGGATACGCAGTATTTT. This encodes CASSLADRTKDTQYF. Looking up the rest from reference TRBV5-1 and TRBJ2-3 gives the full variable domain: KAGVTQTPRYLIKTRGQQVTLSCSPISGHRSVSWYQQTPGQGLQFLFEYFSETQRNKGNFPGRFSGRQFSNSRSEMNVSTLELGDSALYLCASSLADRTKDTQYFGPGTRLTVL.

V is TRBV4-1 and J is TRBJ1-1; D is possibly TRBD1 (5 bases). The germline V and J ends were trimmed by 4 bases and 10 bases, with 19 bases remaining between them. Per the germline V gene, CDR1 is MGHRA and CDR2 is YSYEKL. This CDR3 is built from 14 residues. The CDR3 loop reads CASSPSGALPVAFF. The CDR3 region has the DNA TGCGCCAGCAGCCCCTCCGGGGCTCTACCTGTAGCTTTCTTT.

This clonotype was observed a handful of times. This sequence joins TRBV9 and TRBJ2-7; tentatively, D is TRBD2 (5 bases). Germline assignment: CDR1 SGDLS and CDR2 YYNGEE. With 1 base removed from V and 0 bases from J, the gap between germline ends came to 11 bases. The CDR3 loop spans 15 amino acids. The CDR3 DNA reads TGTGCCAGCAGCGTATCCGGAGGTCCCTCCTACGAGCAGTACTTC. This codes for CASSVSGGPSYEQYF.

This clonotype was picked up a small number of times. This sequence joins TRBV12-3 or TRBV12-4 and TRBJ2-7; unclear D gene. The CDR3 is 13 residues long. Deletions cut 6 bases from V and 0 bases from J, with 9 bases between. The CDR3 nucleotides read TGTGCCAGCAGCTTCGAGATCTCCTACGAGCAGTACTTC. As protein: CASSFEISYEQYF.

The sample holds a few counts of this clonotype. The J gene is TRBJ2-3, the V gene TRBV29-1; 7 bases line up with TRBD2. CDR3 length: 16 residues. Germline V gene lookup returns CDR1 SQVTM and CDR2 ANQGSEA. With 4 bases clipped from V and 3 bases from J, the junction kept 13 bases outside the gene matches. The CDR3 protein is CSVGGGPLRTTDTQYF. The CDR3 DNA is TGCAGCGTTGGGGGGGGACCCCTTCGAACGACAGATACGCAGTATTTT.

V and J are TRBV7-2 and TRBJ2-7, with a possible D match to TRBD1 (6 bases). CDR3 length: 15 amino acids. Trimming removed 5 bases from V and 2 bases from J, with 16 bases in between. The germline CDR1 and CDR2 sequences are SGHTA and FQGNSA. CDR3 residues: CASSTRRQATYEQYF. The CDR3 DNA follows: TGTGCCAGCAGCACACGACGACAGGCGACCTACGAGCAGTACTTC. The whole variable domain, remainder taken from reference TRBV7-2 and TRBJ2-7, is GAGVSQSPSNKVTEKGKDVELRCDPISGHTALYWYRQSLGQGLEFLIYFQGNSAPDKSGLPSDRFSAERTGGSVSTLTIQRTQQEDSAVYLCASSTRRQATYEQYFGPGTRLTVT.

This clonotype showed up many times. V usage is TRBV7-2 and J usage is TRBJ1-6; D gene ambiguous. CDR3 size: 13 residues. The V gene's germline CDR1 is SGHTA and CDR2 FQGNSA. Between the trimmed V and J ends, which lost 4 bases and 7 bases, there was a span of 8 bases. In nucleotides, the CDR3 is TGTGCCAGCAGCTCGGGAAGCAATTCACCCCTCCACTTT. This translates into CASSSGSNSPLHF.

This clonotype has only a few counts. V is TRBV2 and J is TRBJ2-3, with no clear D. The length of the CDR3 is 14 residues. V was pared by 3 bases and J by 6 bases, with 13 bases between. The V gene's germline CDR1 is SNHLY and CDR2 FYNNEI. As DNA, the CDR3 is TGTGCCAGCAGTGATGAGCTCCACGTGGATACGCAGTATTTT. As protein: CASSDELHVDTQYF.

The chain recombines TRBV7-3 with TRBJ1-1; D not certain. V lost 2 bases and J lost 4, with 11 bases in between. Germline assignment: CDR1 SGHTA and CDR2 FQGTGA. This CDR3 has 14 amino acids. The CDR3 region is CASSLGGGPTEAFF. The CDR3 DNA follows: TGTGCCAGCAGCTTAGGAGGCGGCCCCACTGAAGCTTTCTTT. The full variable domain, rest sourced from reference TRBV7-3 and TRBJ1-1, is GAGVSQTPSNKVTEKGKYVELRCDPISGHTALYWYRQSLGQGPEFLIYFQGTGAADDSGLPNDRFFAVRPEGSVSTLKIQRTERGDSAVYLCASSLGGGPTEAFFGQGTRLTVV.

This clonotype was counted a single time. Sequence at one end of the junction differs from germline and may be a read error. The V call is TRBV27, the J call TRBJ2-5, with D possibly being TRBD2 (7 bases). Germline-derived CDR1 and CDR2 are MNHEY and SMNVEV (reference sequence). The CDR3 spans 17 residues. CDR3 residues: CASSLSRGDYTQGTQYF. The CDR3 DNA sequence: TGTGCCAGCAGTTTATCGAGGGGGGACTACACCCAAGGGACCCAGTACTTC.

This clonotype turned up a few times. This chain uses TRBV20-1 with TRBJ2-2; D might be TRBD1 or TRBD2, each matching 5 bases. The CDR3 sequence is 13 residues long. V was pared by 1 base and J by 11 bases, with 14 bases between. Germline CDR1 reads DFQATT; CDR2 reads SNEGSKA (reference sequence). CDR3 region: CSARVGTARELFF. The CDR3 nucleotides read TGCAGTGCTAGAGTCGGGACGGCTCGCGAGCTGTTTTTT.

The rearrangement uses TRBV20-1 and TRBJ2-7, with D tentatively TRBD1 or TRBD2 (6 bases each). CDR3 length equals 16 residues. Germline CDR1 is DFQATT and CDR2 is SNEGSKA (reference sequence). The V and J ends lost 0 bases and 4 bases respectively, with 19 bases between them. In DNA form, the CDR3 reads TGCAGTGCTAGAGATTTTGAGGGGGGCGCGTTTTACGAGCAGTACTTC. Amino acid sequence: CSARDFEGGAFYEQYF.

The CDR3 DNA reads as TGCGCCAGCAGCCAACACCGGGTTACCGCTTACGAGCAGTACTTC. Translation gives CASSQHRVTAYEQYF. This chain connects TRBV4-1 to TRBJ2-7; D gene ambiguous. This CDR3 has 15 amino acids. Trimming removed 2 bases from V and 4 bases from J, with 15 bases in between. CDR1 and CDR2 from the germline V gene are MGHRA and YSYEKL.

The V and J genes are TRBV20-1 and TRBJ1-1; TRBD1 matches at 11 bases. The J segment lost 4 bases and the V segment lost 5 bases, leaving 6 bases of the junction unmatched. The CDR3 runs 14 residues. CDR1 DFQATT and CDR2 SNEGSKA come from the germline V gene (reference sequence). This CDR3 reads CSARGDRGSTEAFF. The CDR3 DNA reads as TGCAGTGCTCGGGGGGACAGGGGGTCCACTGAAGCTTTCTTT.

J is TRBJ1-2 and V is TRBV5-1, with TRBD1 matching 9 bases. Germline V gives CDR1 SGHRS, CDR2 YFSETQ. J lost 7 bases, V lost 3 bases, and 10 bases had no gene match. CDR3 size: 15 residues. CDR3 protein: CASSSTGTGFLGYTF. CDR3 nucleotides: TGCGCCAGCAGCTCAACCGGGACAGGGTTTCTTGGCTACACCTTC.

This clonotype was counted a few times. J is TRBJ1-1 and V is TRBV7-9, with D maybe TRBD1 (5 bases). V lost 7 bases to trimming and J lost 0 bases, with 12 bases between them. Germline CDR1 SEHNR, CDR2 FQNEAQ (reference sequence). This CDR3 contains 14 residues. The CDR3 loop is CASTKRTLNTEAFF. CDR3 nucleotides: TGTGCCAGCACCAAGCGGACATTGAACACTGAAGCTTTCTTT.

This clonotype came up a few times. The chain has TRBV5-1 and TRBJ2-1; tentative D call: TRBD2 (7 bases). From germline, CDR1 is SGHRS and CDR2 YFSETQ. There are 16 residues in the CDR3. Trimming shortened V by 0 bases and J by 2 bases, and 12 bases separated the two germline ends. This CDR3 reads CASSLAEGGAYNEQFF. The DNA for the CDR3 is TGCGCCAGCAGCTTGGCCGAGGGGGGGGCCTACAATGAGCAGTTCTTC.